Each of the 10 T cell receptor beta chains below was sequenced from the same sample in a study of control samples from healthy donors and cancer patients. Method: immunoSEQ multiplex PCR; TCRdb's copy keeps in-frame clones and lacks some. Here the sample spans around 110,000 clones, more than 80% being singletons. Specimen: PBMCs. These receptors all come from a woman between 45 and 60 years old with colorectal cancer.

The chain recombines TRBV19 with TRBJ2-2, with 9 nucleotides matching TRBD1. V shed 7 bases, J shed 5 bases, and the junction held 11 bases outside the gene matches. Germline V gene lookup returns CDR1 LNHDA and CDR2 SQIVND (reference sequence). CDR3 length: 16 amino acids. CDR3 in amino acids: CASMRRLGQGTGELFF. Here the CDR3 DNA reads TGTGCCAGTATGCGGCGCCTGGGACAGGGAACCGGGGAGCTGTTTTTT.

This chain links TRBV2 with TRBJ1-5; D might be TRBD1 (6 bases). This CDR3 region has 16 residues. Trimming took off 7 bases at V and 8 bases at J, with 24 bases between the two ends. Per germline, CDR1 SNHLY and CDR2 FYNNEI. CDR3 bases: TGTGCCAGCACAAAGGGGGAACAGGGAGGTGGTGAGCCCCAGCATTTT. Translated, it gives CASTKGEQGGGEPQHF.

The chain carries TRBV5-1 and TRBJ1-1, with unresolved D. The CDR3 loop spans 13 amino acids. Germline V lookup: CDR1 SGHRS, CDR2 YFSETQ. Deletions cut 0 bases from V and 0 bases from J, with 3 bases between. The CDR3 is CASSLVMNTEAFF. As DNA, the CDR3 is TGCGCCAGCAGCTTGGTGATGAACACTGAAGCTTTCTTT.

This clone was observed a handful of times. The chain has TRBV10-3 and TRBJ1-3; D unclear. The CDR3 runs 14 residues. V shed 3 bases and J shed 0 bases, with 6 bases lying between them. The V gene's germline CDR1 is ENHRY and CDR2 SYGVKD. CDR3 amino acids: CAISDRSSGNTIYF. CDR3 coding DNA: TGTGCCATCAGTGACAGGAGCTCTGGAAACACCATATATTTT.

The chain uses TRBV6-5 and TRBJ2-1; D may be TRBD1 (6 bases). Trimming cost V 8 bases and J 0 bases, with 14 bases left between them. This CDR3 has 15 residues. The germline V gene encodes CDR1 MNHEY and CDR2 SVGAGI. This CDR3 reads CASRFRTDSYNEQFF. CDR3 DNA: TGTGCCAGCCGCTTCAGGACAGACTCCTACAATGAGCAGTTCTTC.

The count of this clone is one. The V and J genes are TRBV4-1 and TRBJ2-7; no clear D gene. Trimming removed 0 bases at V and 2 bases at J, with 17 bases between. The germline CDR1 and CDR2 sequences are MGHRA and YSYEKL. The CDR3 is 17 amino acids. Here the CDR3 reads CASSQEATREVPYEQYF. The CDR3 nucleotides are TGCGCCAGCAGCCAAGAGGCGACCAGAGAAGTTCCCTACGAGCAGTACTTC.

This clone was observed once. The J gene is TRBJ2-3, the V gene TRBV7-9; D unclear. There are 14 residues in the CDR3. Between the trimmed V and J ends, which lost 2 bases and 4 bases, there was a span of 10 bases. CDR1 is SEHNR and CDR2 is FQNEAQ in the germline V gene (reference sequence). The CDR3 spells CASSLSLSADTQYF. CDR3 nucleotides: TGTGCCAGCAGCTTATCGCTGAGCGCAGATACGCAGTATTTT.

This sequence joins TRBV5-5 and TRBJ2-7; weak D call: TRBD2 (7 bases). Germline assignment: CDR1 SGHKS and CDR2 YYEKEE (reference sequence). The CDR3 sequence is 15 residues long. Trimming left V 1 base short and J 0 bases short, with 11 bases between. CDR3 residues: CASSLTAGASYEQYF. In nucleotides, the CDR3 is TGTGCCAGCAGCTTGACTGCGGGGGCCTCCTACGAGCAGTACTTC. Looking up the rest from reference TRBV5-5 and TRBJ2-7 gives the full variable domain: DAGVTQSPTHLIKTRGQQVTLRCSPISGHKSVSWYQQVLGQGPQFIFQYYEKEERGRGNFPDRFSARQFPNYSSELNVNALLLGDSALYLCASSLTAGASYEQYFGPGTRLTVT.

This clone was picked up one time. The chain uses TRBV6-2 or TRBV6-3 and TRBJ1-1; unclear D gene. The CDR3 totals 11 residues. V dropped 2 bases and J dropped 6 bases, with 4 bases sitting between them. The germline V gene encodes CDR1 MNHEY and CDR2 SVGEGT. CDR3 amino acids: CASSYGAEAFF. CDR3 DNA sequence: TGTGCCAGCAGTTACGGCGCTGAAGCTTTCTTT.

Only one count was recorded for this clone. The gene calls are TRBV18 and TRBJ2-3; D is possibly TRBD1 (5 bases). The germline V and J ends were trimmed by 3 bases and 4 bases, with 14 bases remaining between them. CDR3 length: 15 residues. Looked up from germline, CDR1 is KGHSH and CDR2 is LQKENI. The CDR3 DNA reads TGTGCCAGCTCACCGGTTCAGGGCGTCGCAGATACGCAGTATTTT. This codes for CASSPVQGVADTQYF. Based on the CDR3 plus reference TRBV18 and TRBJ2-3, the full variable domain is NAGVMQNPRHLVRRRGQEARLRCSPMKGHSHVYWYRQLPEEGLKFMVYLQKENIIDESGMPKERFSAEFPKEGPSILRIQQVVRGDSAAYFCASSPVQGVADTQYFGPGTRLTVL.